This T cell receptor (beta chain) comes out of a study of blood T cell repertoires in COVID-19. Repertoires were generated with immunoSEQ multiplex PCR, while TCRdb's copy carries only in-frame clones and drops some. This sample has 360,000 or so clones, with 80% to 85% found just once. The V and J ends lost 4 bases and 8 bases, in that order; junction bases with no gene match: 9. The length of the CDR3 is 14 residues. The V gene's germline CDR1 is SGHRS and CDR2 YFSETQ. With regard to this clone: The same CDR3 is also encoded by other DNA sequences in this sample.

The TCR comes from a woman aged 45-65 years who had recovered from COVID-19. Specimen: PBMCs or T cells enriched from blood (not recorded which). The rearrangement joins TRBV5-1 to TRBJ1-2; TRBD1 agrees at 9 bases. CDR3 amino acids: CASSQGQGGGGYTF. CDR3 bases: TGCGCCAGCAGCCAGGGACAGGGCGGGGGGGGCTACACCTTC.